The present TCR beta chain was sequenced within a study of T cells expressing NK-cell markers. Overall study: With respect to HCMV, most of the eight sequenced donors were seropositive, and one was seronegative. Study observations and caveats: The CD3+CD56-NKG2C+ fraction of a handful of donors was likewise dominated by these clonotypes.

The CDR3 loop spans 15 amino acids. CDR1 and CDR2 from the germline V gene are MNHEY and SVGEGT. Worth noting for this clonotype: Its antigen is not identified.

From the 5' RACE reads, TCRdb lists one entry per CDR3 protein and no DNA. The listing contains some 150,000 distinct CDR3 sequences. The chain joins TRBV6-2 or TRBV6-3 to TRBJ1-2; lacking DNA, the TRBD1 call made by TCRdb goes unchecked. This sequence originates from a woman in her forties or fifties in good health. Sequenced: blood T cells: a sorted CD56 or NKG2C T cell subset, CD4+ or CD8+ T cells, or bulk PBMC T cells (not recorded which). This CDR3 is CASSQQGPLNYGYTF.